The 10 T cell receptor beta chains below were found in one sample sequenced in a study of blood T cell repertoires in COVID-19. Clones were read by immunoSEQ multiplex PCR, and TCRdb kept only the in-frame ones, dropping some. The sample contains some 68,000 clones, roughly nine tenths of which appear only once. Sequencing was done on a sample of peripheral blood. The receptor set was obtained from a man in his fifties or sixties with active COVID-19.

The chain links TRBV2 to TRBJ2-5, with 8 positions matching TRBD2. Unmatched junction bases numbered 6, after V lost 8 bases and J lost 10 bases. Looked up from germline, CDR1 is SNHLY and CDR2 is FYNNEI. CDR3 length: 11 amino acids. The CDR3 coding sequence is TGTGCCAGCGGACACGGGACTAGCCAGTACTTC. This gives the protein CASGHGTSQYF.

The gene calls are TRBV2 and TRBJ2-7, with a tentative D call TRBD2 (5 bases). This CDR3 region has 13 residues. From germline, CDR1 is SNHLY and CDR2 FYNNEI. The V end lost 8 bases, the J end lost 7 bases, and 18 bases lay between the germline ends. The CDR3 DNA sequence: TGTGCCAGCCGCAGGACTGGAACGTGGGAGCAGTACTTC. It encodes CASRRTGTWEQYF.

This chain uses TRBV5-4 with TRBJ2-2; possible D gene TRBD1, 5 bases. CDR3 size: 14 residues. With 2 bases removed from V and 5 bases from J, the gap between germline ends came to 10 bases. Germline values: CDR1 SGHNT, CDR2 YYREEE (reference sequence). CDR3 in DNA: TGTGCCAGCAGCTTAACAGGATTGACCGGGGAGCTGTTTTTT. Amino acids: CASSLTGLTGELFF. The full variable domain, with the rest looked up from reference TRBV5-4 and TRBJ2-2, is ETGVTQSPTHLIKTRGQQVTLRCSSQSGHNTVSWYQQALGQGPQFIFQYYREEENGRGNFPPRFSGLQFPNYSSELNVNALELDDSALYLCASSLTGLTGELFFGEGSRLTVL.

V usage is TRBV2 and J usage is TRBJ2-7, with 7 bases matching TRBD1. Germline trimming cut 10 bases from V and 3 bases from J; bases unmatched to any gene: 18. This CDR3 spans 16 amino acids. Germline loops: CDR1 SNHLY, CDR2 FYNNEI. The CDR3 bases are TGTGCCAATCAGGTAACAAGGGACAGCCCAAACTACGAGCAGTACTTC. Its translation: CANQVTRDSPNYEQYF.

V gene TRBV12-5 combines with J gene TRBJ1-1; D gene uncertain. V was clipped by 2 bases and J by 1 base, with 8 bases between them. This CDR3 has 14 residues. Germline CDR1 reads LGHNT; CDR2 reads FRNRAP. The CDR3 nucleotides read TGTGCTAGTGGTTTGTCAGCAGGGAACACTGAAGCTTTCTTT. Its translation is CASGLSAGNTEAFF.

This chain uses TRBV9 with TRBJ2-2; no reliable D call. The CDR3 contains 11 residues. V dropped 3 bases and J dropped 8 bases, with 5 bases sitting between them. Germline lookup yields CDR1 SGDLS and CDR2 YYNGEE. CDR3 in DNA: TGTGCCAGCAGCGGAGCAGGGGAGCTGTTTTTT. Translated: CASSGAGELFF.

This rearrangement joins TRBV2 to TRBJ2-7; D is possibly TRBD1 (6 bases). CDR1 is SNHLY, CDR2 FYNNEI, per germline. This CDR3 contains 13 residues. The V gene lost 4 bases and the J gene lost 6 bases, with 13 bases spanning the gap. The CDR3 protein is CASSASGGSEQYF. The CDR3 nucleotides are TGTGCCAGCAGTGCTTCTGGGGGCTCCGAGCAGTACTTC.

The CDR3 sequence: CATSDLIRDRGPKLYEQYF. CDR3 bases: TGTGCCACCAGTGATTTGATAAGGGACAGGGGTCCCAAACTCTACGAGCAGTACTTC. V usage is TRBV24-1 and J usage is TRBJ2-7; 10 positions match TRBD1. Unmatched junction bases numbered 13, after V lost 0 bases and J lost 3 bases. The CDR3 is 19 residues long. Looked up from germline, CDR1 is KGHDR and CDR2 is SFDVKD.

This chain uses TRBV4-1 with TRBJ2-1, with D tentatively TRBD2 (5 bases). CDR3 length equals 14 residues. Trimming removed 0 bases from V and 2 bases from J, with 5 bases in between. CDR1 is MGHRA, CDR2 YSYEKL, per germline. In DNA, the CDR3 is TGCGCCAGCAGCCAAGACGGGACCTACAATGAGCAGTTCTTC. Protein: CASSQDGTYNEQFF.

This sequence joins TRBV4-1 and TRBJ2-6, with a weak D call TRBD1 (6 bases). V shed 0 bases and J shed 0 bases, with 21 bases lying between them. Germline values: CDR1 MGHRA, CDR2 YSYEKL. CDR3 length: 21 residues. CDR3 bases: TGCGCCAGCAGCCAAGAAGTGCCCCTCCACAGGGACGTCTCTGGGGCCAACGTCCTGACTTTC. It specifies CASSQEVPLHRDVSGANVLTF.